This T cell receptor (beta chain) was identified in a study of blood T cell repertoires in COVID-19. Study-level information: Cohort 3 donors counted as recovered after two negative PCRs, clearance, or resolved symptoms. T cells, B-cell-depleted T cells, or PBMCs supplied cDNA or gDNA.

V was clipped by 2 bases and J by 2 bases; unmatched bases: 9. The length of the CDR3 is 18 residues. The germline CDR1 and CDR2 sequences are MNHNS and SASEGT. Assay: immunoSEQ multiplex PCR; the TCRdb copy retains only in-frame clones and omits some. The repertoire holds roughly 340,000 clones, 70% to 90% seen once, with approximately 1.9% in the top ten. The chain has TRBV6-1 and TRBJ2-4; 10 bases agree with TRBD2. Sample: PBMCs or T cells enriched from blood (not recorded which). The TCR was taken from a middle-aged man in a cohort exposed to, infected with or recovered from COVID-19 (not recorded which). The CDR3 region has the DNA TGTGCCAGCAGTGAATTCGGTCTAGCGGGAGATACCAAAAACATTCAGTACTTC. Translation gives CASSEFGLAGDTKNIQYF.